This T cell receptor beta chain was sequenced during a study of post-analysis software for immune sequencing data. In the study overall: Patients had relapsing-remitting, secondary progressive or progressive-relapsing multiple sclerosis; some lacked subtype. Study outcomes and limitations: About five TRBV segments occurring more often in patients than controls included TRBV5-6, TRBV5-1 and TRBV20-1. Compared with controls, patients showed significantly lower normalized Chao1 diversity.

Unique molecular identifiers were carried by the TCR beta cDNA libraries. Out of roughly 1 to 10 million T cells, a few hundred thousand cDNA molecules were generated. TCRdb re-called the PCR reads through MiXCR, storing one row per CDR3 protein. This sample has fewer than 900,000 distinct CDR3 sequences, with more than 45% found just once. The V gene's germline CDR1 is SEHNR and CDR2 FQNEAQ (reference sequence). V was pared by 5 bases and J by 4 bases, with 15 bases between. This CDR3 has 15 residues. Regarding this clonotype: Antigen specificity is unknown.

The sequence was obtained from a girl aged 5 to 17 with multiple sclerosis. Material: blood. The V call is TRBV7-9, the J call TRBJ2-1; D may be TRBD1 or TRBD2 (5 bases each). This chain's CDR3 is CASSHRGTLYNEQFF. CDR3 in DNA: TGTGCCAGCAGCCATCGAGGGACCCTGTACAATGAGCAGTTCTTC.